This is a list of T cell receptor beta chains from one sample in a study of shared clonotypes between healthy human individuals. Assay used: immunoSEQ multiplex PCR; TCRdb lists only in-frame clones, some missing. This table holds over 2 million clones, under 95% found once. The sequenced material came from naive CD4+ T cells from PBMCs. These receptors were collected from a man in his late teens or twenties in good health. Some clones in this sample may be carry-over from other donors' samples. CDR3s include the opening cysteine and the closing phenylalanine or tryptophan. The order of the fields is V gene, D gene, J gene, clone size, CDR3 protein, CDR3 DNA. A D gene is named only where the DNA matches it firmly. Part of the rows lack a size; the others show once, few, many or a class for expanded clones.

>TRBV19|TRBD1|TRBJ2-7|.
CASSMGTGRNEQYF
TGTGCCAGTAGTATGGGGACAGGGAGGAACGAGCAGTACTTC
>TRBV18|.|TRBJ1-4|.
CASSALLTQVEKLFF
TGTGCCAGCTCCGCACTCTTAACGCAGGTCGAAAAACTGTTTTTT
>TRBV29-1|TRBD1|TRBJ1-2|.
CSVGTGARAGYTF
TGCAGCGTAGGGACAGGCGCAAGGGCTGGCTACACCTTC
>TRBV7-8|.|TRBJ2-5|.
CASSGGGGLTETQYF
TGTGCCAGCAGCGGAGGTGGGGGGCTGACGGAGACCCAGTACTTC
>TRBV10-3|.|TRBJ2-5|.
CAISERVGETQYF
TGTGCCATCAGTGAAAGGGTGGGAGAGACCCAGTACTTC
>TRBV19|.|TRBJ2-2|.
CASSYKGPNTGELFF
TGTGCCAGTAGCTACAAAGGACCTAACACCGGGGAGCTGTTTTTT
>TRBV5-4|TRBD2|TRBJ2-1|.
CASSSGTSGIVEQFF
TGTGCCAGCAGCTCCGGGACTAGCGGGATTGTTGAGCAGTTCTTC
>TRBV5-1|.|TRBJ2-5|.
CASSLGTFQETQYF
TGCGCCAGCAGCTTAGGGACCTTCCAAGAGACCCAGTACTTC
>TRBV7-6|.|TRBJ2-7|.
CASSLVGSDYEQYF
TGTGCCAGCAGCTTAGTTGGGAGTGACTACGAGCAGTACTTC
>TRBV28|.|TRBJ1-2|once
CASSAPTGVYGYTF
TGTGCCAGCAGCGCCCCGACAGGCGTTTATGGCTACACCTTC
>TRBV7-2|.|TRBJ1-5|.
CASTTGPNQPQHF
TGTGCCAGCACCACGGGACCAAATCAGCCCCAGCATTTT
>TRBV28|.|TRBJ2-5|.
CASSFRVWETQYF
TGTGCCAGCAGTTTTAGGGTGTGGGAGACCCAGTACTTC
>TRBV4-2|.|TRBJ2-7|.
CASSQGKGSNSYEQYF
TGTGCCAGCAGCCAAGGAAAGGGATCAAACTCCTACGAGCAGTACTTC
>TRBV7-2|.|TRBJ2-7|.
CASSLAQLRAYEQYF
TGTGCCAGCAGCTTAGCTCAGCTTAGGGCGTACGAGCAGTACTTC
>TRBV30|.|TRBJ1-5|.
CAWSGGARDQPQHF
TGTGCCTGGAGTGGGGGGGCTCGGGATCAGCCCCAGCATTTT
>TRBV5-4|TRBD1|TRBJ2-3|once
CASSLRGQSADTQYF
TGTGCCAGCAGCTTGAGGGGACAGAGTGCAGATACGCAGTATTTT
>TRBV25-1|.|TRBJ2-2|.
CASSARKGKGVTGELFF
TGTGCCAGCAGTGCTCGAAAGGGAAAGGGGGTGACCGGGGAGCTGTTTTTT
>TRBV5-1|TRBD1|TRBJ1-5|.
CASSPGGAVGNQPQHF
TGCGCCAGCAGCCCAGGGGGCGCCGTGGGCAATCAGCCCCAGCATTTT
>TRBV7-8|.|TRBJ2-1|.
CASSPKGAGATYNEQFF
TGTGCCAGCAGCCCGAAGGGGGCGGGAGCAACCTACAATGAGCAGTTCTTC
>TRBV4-1|.|TRBJ2-1|.
CASSQDGSPRSYNEQFF
TGCGCCAGCAGCCAAGATGGCTCCCCTCGAAGCTACAATGAGCAGTTCTTC
>TRBV2|TRBD1|TRBJ1-5|.
CASMRTGGDNQPQHF
TGTGCCAGCATGAGGACAGGGGGGGACAATCAGCCCCAGCATTTT
>TRBV28|.|TRBJ1-2|.
CATTAGGFRGNGYTF
TGTGCCACCACCGCCGGTGGGTTTCGGGGGAATGGCTACACCTTC
>TRBV9|TRBD1|TRBJ1-1|.
CASSAFGTVNTEAFF
TGTGCCAGCAGCGCCTTTGGGACAGTGAACACTGAAGCTTTCTTT
>TRBV7-3|.|TRBJ1-5|.
CASSSGPGQPQHF
TGTGCCAGCAGCTCCGGCCCGGGCCAGCCCCAGCATTTT
>TRBV7-3|.|TRBJ2-5|.
CASSPSGTRETQYF
TGTGCCAGCAGCCCCTCCGGGACTCGGGAGACCCAGTACTTC
>TRBV6-1|.|TRBJ2-7|.
CASRSTGTGAPEQYF
TGTGCCAGCAGGTCTACCGGGACTGGGGCTCCCGAGCAGTACTTC
>TRBV4-3|.|TRBJ1-1|once
CASSQIKGVSTEAFF
TGCGCCAGCAGCCAAATAAAAGGGGTTAGTACTGAAGCTTTCTTT
>TRBV10-3|TRBD2|TRBJ2-5|.
CAISEPTSGQETQYF
TGTGCCATCAGTGAACCTACTAGCGGCCAAGAGACCCAGTACTTC
>TRBV5-1|.|TRBJ2-1|.
CASSLVSTSNEQFF
TGCGCCAGCAGCTTGGTTAGCACAAGCAATGAGCAGTTCTTC
>TRBV25-1|TRBD2|TRBJ2-7|.
CASSDRRSGREQYF
TGTGCCAGCAGTGACAGGCGAAGCGGGAGGGAGCAGTACTTC
>TRBV7-2|.|TRBJ2-1|.
CASSLVGTMEQFF
TGTGCCAGCAGCTTAGTAGGGACAATGGAGCAGTTCTTC
>TRBV6-5|TRBD1|TRBJ2-1|once
CASSYSASTGNEQFF
TGTGCCAGCAGTTACTCGGCATCGACAGGGAATGAGCAGTTCTTC
>TRBV18|.|TRBJ1-1|.
CASSPINTEAFF
TGTGCCAGCTCACCCATAAACACTGAAGCTTTCTTT
>TRBV6-5|.|TRBJ2-5|.
CASGVETQYF
TGTGCCAGCGGCGTAGAGACCCAGTACTTC
>TRBV27|.|TRBJ2-1|.
CASSLNGLTYNEQFF
TGTGCCAGCAGTTTAAACGGGTTGACCTACAATGAGCAGTTCTTC
>TRBV9|TRBD2|TRBJ2-1|few
CASSQEFLAGSYNEQFF
TGTGCCAGCAGCCAAGAATTTCTAGCGGGCTCCTACAATGAGCAGTTCTTC
>TRBV28|.|TRBJ2-5|.
CATRLSGPQETQYF
TGTGCCACCCGTTTGAGCGGGCCCCAAGAGACCCAGTACTTC